This T cell receptor beta chain was documented in a study of T cells in women clearing cervical HPV infection. V was pared by 3 bases and J by 4 bases, with 6 bases of the junction left unmatched. Per germline, CDR1 SGHRS and CDR2 YFSETQ. The CDR3 covers 14 residues. The assay was immunoSEQ multiplex PCR, and TCRdb's table has in-frame clones only and misses some. The sample has about 30,000 clones, and its top ten clones hold about 4.5%. As concerns this clone: Read data end 3 residues before the CDR3 end; the end is taken from the germline J gene.

This chain connects TRBV5-1 to TRBJ1-1, with 7 bases aligning to TRBD1. The receptor was derived from a woman between 18 and 75 years old with a cervical HPV16 infection that either progressed to CIN3+ or cleared (not recorded which). Input material: blood buffy coat. The CDR3 protein is CASSSTGAGTEAFF. The part of the CDR3 DNA that was read is TGCGCCAGCAGCTCAACAGGGGCAGGCACTGAA.